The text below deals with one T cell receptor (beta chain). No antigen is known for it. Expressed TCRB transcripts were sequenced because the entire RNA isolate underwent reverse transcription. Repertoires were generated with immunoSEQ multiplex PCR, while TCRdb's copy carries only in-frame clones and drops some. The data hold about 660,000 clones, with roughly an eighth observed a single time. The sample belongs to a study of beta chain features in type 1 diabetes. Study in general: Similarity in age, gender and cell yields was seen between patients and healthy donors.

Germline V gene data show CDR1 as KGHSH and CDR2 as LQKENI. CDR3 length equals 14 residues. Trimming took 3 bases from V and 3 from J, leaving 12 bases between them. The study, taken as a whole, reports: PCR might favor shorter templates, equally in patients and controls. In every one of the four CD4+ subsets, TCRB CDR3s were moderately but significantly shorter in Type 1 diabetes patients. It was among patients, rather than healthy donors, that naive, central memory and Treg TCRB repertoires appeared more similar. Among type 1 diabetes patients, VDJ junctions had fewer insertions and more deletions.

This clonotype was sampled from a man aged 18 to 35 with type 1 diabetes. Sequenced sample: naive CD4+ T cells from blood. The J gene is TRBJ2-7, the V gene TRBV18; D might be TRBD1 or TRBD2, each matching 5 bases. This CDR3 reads CASSPGTTLYEQYF. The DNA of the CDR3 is TGTGCCAGCTCACCCGGGACCACCCTCTACGAGCAGTACTTC.